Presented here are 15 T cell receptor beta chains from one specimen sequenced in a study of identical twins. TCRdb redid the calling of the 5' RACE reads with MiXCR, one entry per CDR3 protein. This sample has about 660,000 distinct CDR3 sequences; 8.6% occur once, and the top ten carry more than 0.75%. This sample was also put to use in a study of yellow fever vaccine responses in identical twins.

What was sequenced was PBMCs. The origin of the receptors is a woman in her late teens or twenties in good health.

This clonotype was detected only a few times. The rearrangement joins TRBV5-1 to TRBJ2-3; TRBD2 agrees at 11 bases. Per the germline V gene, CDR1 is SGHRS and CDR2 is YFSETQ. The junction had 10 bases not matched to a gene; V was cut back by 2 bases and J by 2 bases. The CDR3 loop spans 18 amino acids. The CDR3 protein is CASSFRTSGSSYTDTQYF. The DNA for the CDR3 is TGCGCCAGCAGCTTCAGGACTAGCGGGTCATCCTACACAGATACGCAGTATTTT.

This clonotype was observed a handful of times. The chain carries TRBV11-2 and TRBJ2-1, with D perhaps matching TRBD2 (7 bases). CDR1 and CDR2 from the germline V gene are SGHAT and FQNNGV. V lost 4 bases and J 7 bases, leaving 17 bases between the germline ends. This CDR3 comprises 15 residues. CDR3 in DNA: TGTGCCAGCAGCTCGAGGGGGGGGGCAGAGAATGAGCAGTTCTTC. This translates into CASSSRGGAENEQFF.

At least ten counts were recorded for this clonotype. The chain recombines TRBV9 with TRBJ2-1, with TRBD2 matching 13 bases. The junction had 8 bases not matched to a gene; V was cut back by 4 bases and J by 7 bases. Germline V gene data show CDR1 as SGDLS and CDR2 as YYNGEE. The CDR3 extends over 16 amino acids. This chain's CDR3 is CASSPVGLAGMNEQFF. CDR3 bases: TGTGCCAGCAGCCCAGTGGGACTAGCGGGGATGAATGAGCAGTTCTTC. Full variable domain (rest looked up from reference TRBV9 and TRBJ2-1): DSGVTQTPKHLITATGQRVTLRCSPRSGDLSVYWYQQSLDQGLQFLIQYYNGEERAKGNILERFSAQQFPDLHSELNLSSLELGDSALYFCASSPVGLAGMNEQFFGPGTRLTVL.

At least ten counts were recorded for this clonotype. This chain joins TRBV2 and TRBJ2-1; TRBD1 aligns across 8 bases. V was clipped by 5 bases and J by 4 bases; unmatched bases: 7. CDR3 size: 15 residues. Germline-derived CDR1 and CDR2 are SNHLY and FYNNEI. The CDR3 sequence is CASSLTGEHYNEQFF. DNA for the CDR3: TGTGCCAGCAGTTTGACAGGGGAACATTACAATGAGCAGTTCTTC.

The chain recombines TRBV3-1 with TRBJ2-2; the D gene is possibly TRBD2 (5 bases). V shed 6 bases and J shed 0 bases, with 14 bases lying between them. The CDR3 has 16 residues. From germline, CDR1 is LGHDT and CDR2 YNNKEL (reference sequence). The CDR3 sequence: CASRPPTISNTGELFF. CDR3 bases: TGTGCCAGCAGACCTCCGACTATATCGAACACCGGGGAGCTGTTTTTT.

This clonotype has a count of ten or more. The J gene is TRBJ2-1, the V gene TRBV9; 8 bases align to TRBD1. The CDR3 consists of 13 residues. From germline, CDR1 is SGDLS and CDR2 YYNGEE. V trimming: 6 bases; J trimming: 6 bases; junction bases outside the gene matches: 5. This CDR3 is CASNRGTINEQFF. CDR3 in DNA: TGTGCCAGCAACAGGGGGACAATCAATGAGCAGTTCTTC.

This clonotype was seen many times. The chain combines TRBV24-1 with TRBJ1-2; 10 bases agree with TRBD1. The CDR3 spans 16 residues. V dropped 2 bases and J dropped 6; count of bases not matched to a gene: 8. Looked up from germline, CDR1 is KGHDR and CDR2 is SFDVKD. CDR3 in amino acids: CATSDSRQGAWDGYTF. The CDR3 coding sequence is TGTGCCACCAGTGATTCCCGACAGGGGGCTTGGGATGGCTACACCTTC.

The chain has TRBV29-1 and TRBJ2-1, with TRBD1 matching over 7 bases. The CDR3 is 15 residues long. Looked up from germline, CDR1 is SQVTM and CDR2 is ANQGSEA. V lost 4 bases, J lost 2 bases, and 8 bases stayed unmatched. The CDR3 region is CSVVYRGGAYNEQFF. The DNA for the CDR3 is TGCAGCGTTGTTTACAGGGGCGGAGCCTACAATGAGCAGTTCTTC.

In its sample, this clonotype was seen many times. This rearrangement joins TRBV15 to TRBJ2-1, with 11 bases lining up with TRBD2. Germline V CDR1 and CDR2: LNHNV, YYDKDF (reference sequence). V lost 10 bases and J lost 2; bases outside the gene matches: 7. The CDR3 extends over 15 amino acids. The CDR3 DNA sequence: TGTGCCAGTTCGACTAGCGGGGTCGCCTACAATGAGCAGTTCTTC. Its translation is CASSTSGVAYNEQFF.

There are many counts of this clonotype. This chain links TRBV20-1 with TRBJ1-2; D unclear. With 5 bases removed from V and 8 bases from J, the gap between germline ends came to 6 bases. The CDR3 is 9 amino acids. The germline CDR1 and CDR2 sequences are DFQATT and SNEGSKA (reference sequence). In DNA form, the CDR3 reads TGCAGTGCTTCGTTCGGCTACACCTTC. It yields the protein CSASFGYTF.

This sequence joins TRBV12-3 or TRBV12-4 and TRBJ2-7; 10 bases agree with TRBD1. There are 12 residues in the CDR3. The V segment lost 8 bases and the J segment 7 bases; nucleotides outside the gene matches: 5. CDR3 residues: CASRQGAGEQYF. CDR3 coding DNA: TGTGCCAGCCGACAGGGGGCGGGAGAGCAGTACTTC.

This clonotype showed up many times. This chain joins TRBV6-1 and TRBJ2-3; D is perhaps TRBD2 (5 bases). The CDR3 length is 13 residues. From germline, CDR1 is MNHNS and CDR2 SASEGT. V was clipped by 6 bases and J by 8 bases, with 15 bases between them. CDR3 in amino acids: CASSPMEVATQYF. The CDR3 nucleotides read TGTGCCAGCAGCCCCATGGAGGTGGCTACGCAGTATTTT.

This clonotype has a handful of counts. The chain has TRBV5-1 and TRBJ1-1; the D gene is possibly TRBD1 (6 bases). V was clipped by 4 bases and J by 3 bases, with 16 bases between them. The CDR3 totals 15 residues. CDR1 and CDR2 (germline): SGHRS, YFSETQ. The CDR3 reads CASSQALGADTEAFF. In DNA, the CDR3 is TGCGCCAGCAGCCAGGCCTTGGGGGCTGACACTGAAGCTTTCTTT. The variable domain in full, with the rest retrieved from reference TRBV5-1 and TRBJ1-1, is KAGVTQTPRYLIKTRGQQVTLSCSPISGHRSVSWYQQTPGQGLQFLFEYFSETQRNKGNFPGRFSGRQFSNSRSEMNVSTLELGDSALYLCASSQALGADTEAFFGQGTRLTVV.

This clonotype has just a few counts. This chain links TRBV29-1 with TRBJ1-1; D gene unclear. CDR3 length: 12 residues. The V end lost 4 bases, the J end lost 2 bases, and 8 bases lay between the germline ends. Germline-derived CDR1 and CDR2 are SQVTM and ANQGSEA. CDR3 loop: CSVVVGNTEAFF. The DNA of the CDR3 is TGCAGCGTTGTAGTGGGTAACACTGAAGCTTTCTTT. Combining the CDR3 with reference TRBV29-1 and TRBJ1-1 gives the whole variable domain SAVISQKPSRDICQRGTSLTIQCQVDSQVTMMFWYRQQPGQSLTLIATANQGSEATYESGFVIDKFPISRPNLTFSTLTVSNMSPEDSSIYLCSVVVGNTEAFFGQGTRLTVV.

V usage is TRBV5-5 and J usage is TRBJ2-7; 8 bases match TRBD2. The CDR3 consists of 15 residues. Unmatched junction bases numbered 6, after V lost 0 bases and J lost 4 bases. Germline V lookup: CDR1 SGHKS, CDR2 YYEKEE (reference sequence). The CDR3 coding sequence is TGTGCCAGCAGCTTGGGACTAGCGAAACAGTACGAGCAGTACTTC. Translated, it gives CASSLGLAKQYEQYF.